This record looks at one T cell receptor beta chain sequence and its context. The antigen remains unidentified. This sample is part of a study of CD8+ T cells in alopecia areata. Study-wide results and caveats: Higher clonality than in normal scalp was seen in lesional scalp, especially alopecia totalis/universalis.

The CDR3 length is 14 residues. With 9 bases clipped from V and 7 bases from J, the junction kept 8 bases outside the gene matches. The germline gives CDR1 MDHEN, CDR2 SYDVKM. RNA, once extracted, was reverse transcribed into cDNA for use as the sequencing template. TCRdb's copy holds only in-frame clones and misses some; the assay was immunoSEQ multiplex PCR. This table has some 20,000 clones, roughly 60% appearing once. For about 5 patients taking part in the biomarker study, CD4+ cells were further sorted into CD25+CD127- cells. The chain has TRBV28 and TRBJ2-6, with 8 bases that match TRBD1. The source of this sequence is a human donor with alopecia areata. Sequencing was done on a sample of CD4+ Tregs sorted from blood. The CDR3 DNA reads TGTGCCAGTACGGACAGGGTTAGAGCCAACGTCCTGACTTTC. Its protein product is CASTDRVRANVLTF.